Detailed here is one TCR beta chain. Its antigen is unknown. For the second PCR, which ran for 7 to 11 cycles, a sample-barcoded 5' primer and a J-beta primer mix were used. TCRdb passed the 5' RACE reads through MiXCR, listing each CDR3 protein once. The sample holds 800,000 or so distinct CDR3 sequences, around 62% seen once. The authors isolated at least 6 million PBMCs per sample. This sample was included in a study of blood T cells in healthy people across ages. Points from the study as a whole: Calculation of diversity from one million T cells yielded estimates considered to be underestimates. TCR beta diversity, measured per million T cells, fell in a roughly linear way with age.

The CDR3 is 14 residues long. The germline gives CDR1 SGHRS, CDR2 YFSETQ. The V and J ends lost 3 bases and 2 bases, in that order; junction bases with no gene match: 3. Sequencing was carried out using blood. This sequence joins TRBV5-1 and TRBJ2-7; 9 bases match TRBD1. This TCR derives from a young man in good health. Here the CDR3 DNA reads TGCGCCAGCAGCTACAGGGGGCCCCCCTACGAGCAGTACTTC. This gives the protein CASSYRGPPYEQYF.